This T cell receptor beta chain was retrieved from a study of identical twins. TCRdb analysed the 5' RACE reads with MiXCR anew, one entry per CDR3 protein. The sample contains 400,000 to 500,000 distinct CDR3 sequences, less than 20% of which appear only once. This TCR was recovered from a man aged 45-60 years in good health. The sample was naive T cells sorted from blood.

CDR3: CASSQDNAGTYEQYF. CDR3 nucleotides: TGCGCCAGCAGCCAAGATAACGCAGGCACCTACGAGCAGTACTTC. This chain joins TRBV4-3 and TRBJ2-7; D is uncertain. Germline V gives CDR1 LGHNA, CDR2 YSLEER. Trimming cost V 0 bases and J 2 bases, with 11 bases left between them. The CDR3 runs 15 residues.